This T cell receptor (beta chain) was recorded in a study of beta chain features in type 1 diabetes. Broader study findings: VDJ junctions sequenced from type 1 diabetes patients showed fewer insertions and more deletions.

Blood was drawn once from each donor into heparinised tubes. The draws averaged roughly 120 mL. The whole isolated RNA underwent reverse transcription, so sequencing captured expressed TCRB transcripts. Some clones are missing from TCRdb's copy, which holds only in-frame ones; the method was immunoSEQ multiplex PCR. The repertoire consists of roughly 350,000 clones, with 11% occurring once and the leading ten covering 0.015% to 0.02%. The CDR3 spans 13 residues. From germline, CDR1 is LNHDA and CDR2 SQIVND (reference sequence). With 4 bases clipped from V and 10 bases from J, the junction kept 6 bases outside the gene matches. Only one count was recorded for this clone. The antigen remains unidentified.

This rearrangement joins TRBV19 to TRBJ1-2, with 10 bases matching TRBD1. The sequence derives from a woman aged 25-40 years in good health. Source material: naive CD4+ T cells from blood. In DNA, the CDR3 is TGTGCCAGTAGTAGACAGGGGGCGATCGACTACACCTTC. Its protein is CASSRQGAIDYTF.